This T cell receptor (beta chain) was profiled in a study of response to subunit inactivated influenza vaccine. General study points: Seasonal influenza vaccination, on each occasion, was suggested by the authors to recruit few new T cells.

Each CDR3 protein gets one entry after TCRdb re-called the RT-PCR reads with MiXCR. The data show roughly 160,000 distinct CDR3 sequences, about a tenth seen once. Regarding this clonotype: No antigen is known for it.

The sequencing used non-naive T cells sorted from PBMCs, collected about 6 weeks after vaccination. This TCR derives from a man aged 45-65 years who received an inactivated influenza vaccine.

CDR3 amino acids: CASSTRLSNEQFF. The CDR3 DNA sequence: TGTGCCAGCAGCACTAGGCTCAGCAATGAGCAGTTCTTC. The chain links TRBV11-1 to TRBJ2-1; tentative D call: TRBD2 (5 bases). Germline loops: CDR1 SGHAT, CDR2 FQDESV (reference sequence). There are 13 residues in the CDR3. Trimming took off 5 bases at V and 6 bases at J, with 11 bases between the two ends.